Each of the 25 T cell receptor beta chains below was sequenced from the same sample in a study of blood T cell repertoires in COVID-19 (TCRdb year 2020). Library preparation used the immunoSEQ multiplex PCR assay. As stored in TCRdb, this immuneACCESS dataset retains in-frame rearrangements with V and J assigned. A fraction of the clones does not appear; measured against another copy, unresolved V genes explain less than half of the discrepancy, and the remainder lacks a known reason. The sample profile shows more than 250,000 clones; roughly 86% of them were found once. The ten biggest clones cover roughly 4% of the sample. What was sequenced was peripheral blood. The receptor set was obtained from a man younger than 35 with active or convalescent COVID-19.

This sequence joins TRBV6-2 or TRBV6-3 and TRBJ2-7; maybe TRBD1 (6 bases). This CDR3 contains 16 residues. Trimming left V 2 bases short and J 2 bases short, with 16 bases between. Germline loops: CDR1 MNHEY, CDR2 SVGEGT. CDR3 sequence (DNA): TGTGCCAGCAGTTACCTGAACAGGGTGTTAACCTACGAGCAGTACTTC. Amino acid sequence: CASSYLNRVLTYEQYF.

The sample holds one count of this clone. The rearrangement links TRBV3-1 (or the pseudogene TRBV3-2) to TRBJ2-4; 8 nucleotides align to TRBD1. This CDR3 has 14 residues. The V gene's germline CDR1 is LGHDT and CDR2 YNNKEL (reference sequence). The V segment lost 0 bases and the J segment 7 bases; nucleotides outside the gene matches: 2. The CDR3 region is CASSQDHRGNIQYF. CDR3 DNA sequence: TGTGCCAGCAGCCAAGATCACAGGGGGAACATTCAGTACTTC.

The V gene is TRBV7-9, the J gene TRBJ1-1, with D unresolved. V was shortened by 3 bases and J by 3 bases, with 5 bases between the two germline ends. This CDR3 region has 12 residues. Germline CDR1 and CDR2: SEHNR and FQNEAQ (reference sequence). The CDR3 loop reads CASSFTDTEAFF. CDR3 DNA: TGTGCCAGCAGCTTCACAGACACTGAAGCTTTCTTT.

This sequence joins TRBV9 and TRBJ2-7; D perhaps matches TRBD1 (6 bases). The CDR3 length is 13 residues. Germline lookup yields CDR1 SGDLS and CDR2 YYNGEE. V dropped 8 bases and J dropped 3 bases, with 15 bases sitting between them. The CDR3, as DNA: TGTGCCAGACCTGCTGGACAGCGCTACGAGCAGTACTTC. Translating it yields CARPAGQRYEQYF.

This chain uses TRBV4-2 with TRBJ1-5; a weak D match, TRBD1 (5 bases). Germline lookup yields CDR1 LGHNA and CDR2 YNFKEQ. The CDR3 sequence is 13 residues long. V was pared by 0 bases and J by 9 bases, with 9 bases between. The chain's CDR3 is CASSQDRGRPQHF. CDR3 DNA: TGTGCCAGCAGCCAAGATCGGGGGAGGCCCCAGCATTTT.

This clone was detected only once. CDR3 in amino acids: CASSLEVGTSGTDTQYF. The CDR3 nucleotides are TGCGCCAGCAGCTTGGAAGTCGGGACTAGCGGCACAGATACGCAGTATTTT. The rearrangement uses TRBV5-1 and TRBJ2-3, with 10 bases fitting TRBD2. V was clipped by 0 bases and J by 1 base; unmatched bases: 5. This CDR3 has 17 amino acids. Germline loops: CDR1 SGHRS, CDR2 YFSETQ.

The chain joins TRBV6-2 or TRBV6-3 to TRBJ1-5; D remains ambiguous. CDR1 and CDR2 (germline): MNHEY, SVGEGT. V was trimmed by 2 bases and J by 0 bases, leaving 8 bases between them. This CDR3 spans 15 amino acids. Written as DNA, the CDR3 is TGTGCCAGCAGTTACGTGGCGGATAGCAATCAGCCCCAGCATTTT. The encoded protein is CASSYVADSNQPQHF.

This clone was counted a few times. The V call is TRBV6-1, the J call TRBJ1-6, with a possible D match to TRBD1 (6 bases). Trimming took off 4 bases at V and 6 bases at J, with 16 bases between the two ends. Germline CDR1 MNHNS, CDR2 SASEGT. This CDR3 is built from 16 residues. The CDR3, as DNA: TGTGCCAGCAGTGTACAGGGAAAAATTCTTAATTCACCCCTCCACTTT. As protein: CASSVQGKILNSPLHF.

This rearrangement joins TRBV13 to TRBJ2-3; maybe TRBD2 (5 bases). Germline V gives CDR1 PRHDT, CDR2 FYEKMQ (reference sequence). The CDR3 totals 14 residues. V lost 3 bases and J lost 6, with 13 bases in between. The CDR3: CASSLLEVTDTQYF. Written as DNA, the CDR3 is TGTGCCAGCAGCTTGTTGGAGGTAACGGATACGCAGTATTTT.

This clone is a singleton in its sample. The V gene is TRBV6-2 or TRBV6-3, the J gene TRBJ2-2; 14 nucleotides align to TRBD2. Looked up from germline, CDR1 is MNHEY and CDR2 is SVGEGT. Trimming at V came to 4 bases and at J to 1 base, leaving 8 bases not matched to a gene. The CDR3 is 19 amino acids. CDR3 sequence reads: CASSSSRTSGRWNTGELFF. The CDR3 DNA is TGTGCCAGCAGTTCTTCCCGGACTAGCGGGAGGTGGAACACCGGGGAGCTGTTTTTT.

This chain connects TRBV7-2 to TRBJ2-2; 13 positions match TRBD2. The germline V gene encodes CDR1 SGHTA and CDR2 FQGNSA. With V trimmed by 1 base and J by 5 bases, 1 base remained unmatched. This CDR3 is 16 amino acids long. The CDR3 spells CASSLVLAGGTGELFF. CDR3 DNA sequence: TGTGCCAGCAGCTTAGTACTAGCGGGAGGGACCGGGGAGCTGTTTTTT.

The chain uses TRBV5-1 and TRBJ2-1; 13 bases fit TRBD2. The CDR3 contains 19 residues. Germline V lookup: CDR1 SGHRS, CDR2 YFSETQ. The junction had 17 bases not matched to a gene; V was cut back by 4 bases and J by 7 bases. CDR3 amino acids: CASSSTRPSTSGRYNEQFF. The CDR3 bases are TGCGCCAGCAGCAGCACCCGCCCCTCGACTAGCGGGAGGTATAATGAGCAGTTCTTC.

The chain has TRBV12-5 and TRBJ1-6; D is unclear. V shed 0 bases and J shed 14 bases, with 11 bases lying between them. Germline-derived CDR1 and CDR2 are LGHNT and FRNRAP. The CDR3 sequence is 13 residues long. CDR3 in amino acids: CASGLVPTLALHF. The CDR3 DNA is TGTGCTAGTGGTTTGGTACCTACCCTGGCCCTCCACTTT.

The chain uses TRBV6-5 and TRBJ1-2, with D perhaps TRBD1 (6 bases). Trimming pared 5 bases from V and 4 bases from J, leaving 17 bases between. CDR3 length equals 15 residues. Per the germline V gene, CDR1 is MNHEY and CDR2 is SVGAGI. CDR3 sequence: CASSRLQGEVYGYTF. CDR3 DNA: TGTGCCAGCAGTCGCCTACAGGGAGAAGTCTATGGCTACACCTTC.

The CDR3 sequence: CASSVREDTQYF. In nucleotides, the CDR3 is TGCGCCAGCAGTGTTAGGGAGGATACGCAGTATTTT. The chain links TRBV10-2 to TRBJ2-3; tentatively, D is TRBD2 (5 bases). Germline assignment: CDR1 WSHSY and CDR2 SAAADI. Trimming cost V 4 bases and J 6 bases, with 8 bases left between them. The CDR3 extends over 12 amino acids.

The rearrangement joins TRBV11-3 to TRBJ2-7; 11 bases align to TRBD1. CDR1 and CDR2 from the germline V gene are SGHNT and YENEEA. The V and J ends lost 5 bases and 0 bases, in that order; junction bases with no gene match: 6. The CDR3 runs 16 residues. CDR3 coding DNA: TGTGCCAGCAGCCCAACGGGACAGGGGGTCTCCTACGAGCAGTACTTC. This translates into CASSPTGQGVSYEQYF.

This chain uses TRBV2 with TRBJ2-5; TRBD2 aligns across 10 bases. The CDR3 length is 14 residues. V gave up 5 bases and J gave up 6 bases; unmatched junction bases: 6. Germline V gives CDR1 SNHLY, CDR2 FYNNEI. For the CDR3, the DNA is TGTGCCAGCAGTACAGGACTAGCGGAAAAGACCCAGTACTTC. The encoded protein is CASSTGLAEKTQYF.

The chain joins TRBV11-2 to TRBJ1-3, with D tentatively TRBD1 (5 bases). V lost 8 bases and J 9 bases, leaving 20 bases between the germline ends. The CDR3 extends over 14 amino acids. Germline CDR1 SGHAT, CDR2 FQNNGV. CDR3 protein: CASRQPQVLGTIYF. CDR3 nucleotides: TGTGCCAGCCGACAGCCCCAGGTTTTAGGCACCATATATTTT.

The chain couples TRBV10-3 to TRBJ1-3; D not resolved. This CDR3 has 15 residues. Germline lookup yields CDR1 ENHRY and CDR2 SYGVKD. Between the trimmed V and J ends, which lost 0 bases and 5 bases, there was a span of 11 bases. The CDR3 nucleotides read TGTGCCATCAGTGAGTCGGCAGACTCGCGAAACACCATATATTTT. Translating it yields CAISESADSRNTIYF.

The V call is TRBV6-1, the J call TRBJ1-1; no definite D call. In germline, CDR1 is MNHNS, CDR2 SASEGT. CDR3 length equals 16 residues. V was pared by 3 bases and J by 3 bases, with 17 bases between. As DNA, the CDR3 is TGTGCCAGCAGTGACAGCCCCAGATTGGGAGACACTGAAGCTTTCTTT. Encoded protein: CASSDSPRLGDTEAFF.

This clone was detected once. The chain joins TRBV24-1 to TRBJ2-5; TRBD1 is a possible D gene (5 bases). Deletions cut 4 bases from V and 5 bases from J, with 10 bases between. CDR1 and CDR2 from the germline V gene are KGHDR and SFDVKD. The CDR3 totals 13 residues. The CDR3 region is CATSEPGWETQYF. Here the CDR3 DNA reads TGTGCCACCAGTGAACCAGGGTGGGAGACCCAGTACTTC.

The gene calls are TRBV6-5 and TRBJ2-3; 7 positions agree with TRBD2. With V trimmed by 8 bases and J by 1 base, 9 bases remained unmatched. Per the germline V gene, CDR1 is MNHEY and CDR2 is SVGAGI. The length of the CDR3 is 15 residues. CDR3 amino acids: CASLRRGERTDTQYF. In DNA form, the CDR3 reads TGTGCCAGCCTACGTCGGGGGGAACGCACAGATACGCAGTATTTT.

Notes on this clone: Other nucleotide sequences in the sample specify the same CDR3. The V gene is TRBV9, the J gene TRBJ2-7, with D possibly being TRBD1 (6 bases). V was trimmed by 0 bases and J by 4 bases, leaving 8 bases between them. CDR1 is SGDLS, CDR2 YYNGEE, per germline. The CDR3 is 13 amino acids. Here the CDR3 reads CASSVGTAYEQYF. In nucleotides, the CDR3 is TGTGCCAGCAGCGTAGGGACAGCTTACGAGCAGTACTTC.

J is TRBJ2-1 and V is TRBV6-6; D gene unclear. In germline, CDR1 is MNHNY, CDR2 SVGAGI (reference sequence). This CDR3 region has 15 residues. With 3 bases removed from V and 5 bases from J, the gap between germline ends came to 14 bases. CDR3: CASSYVELPDNEQFF. The CDR3 DNA follows: TGTGCCAGCAGTTATGTAGAACTACCGGACAATGAGCAGTTCTTC.

The chain employs TRBV6-6 and TRBJ1-5; tentatively, D is TRBD1 (6 bases). Germline V lookup: CDR1 MNHNY, CDR2 SVGAGI (reference sequence). The CDR3 totals 16 residues. V lost 4 bases and J 7 bases, leaving 20 bases between the germline ends. The DNA of the CDR3 is TGTGCCAGCAGTTGGGGGGGGCAGGGTGACAAACAGCCCCAGCATTTT. Translated: CASSWGGQGDKQPQHF.